A single sample is the source of the 10 T cell receptor beta chains below, sequenced in a study of cytomegalovirus exposure and HLA in healthy donors. PCR primers comprised 60 Vbeta and 13 Jbeta primers. Profiled with immunoSEQ multiplex PCR; TCRdb holds only in-frame clones, not every one. The profile covers more than 120,000 clones, with around 85% appearing a single time and approximately 2.9% taken by the ten largest. The sequencing input was PBMCs. Receptor source: a woman in her thirties in good health and CMV-seronegative.

This chain links TRBV9 with TRBJ1-6; tentatively, D is TRBD1 (5 bases). The CDR3 has 15 residues. Germline CDR1 SGDLS, CDR2 YYNGEE. Trimming took 4 bases from V and 7 from J, leaving 15 bases between them. The CDR3 protein is CASSPSRGSNSPLHF. The CDR3, as DNA: TGTGCCAGCAGCCCCTCGCGGGGCTCAAATTCACCCCTCCACTTT. The entire variable domain, with the rest obtained from reference TRBV9 and TRBJ1-6, is as follows: DSGVTQTPKHLITATGQRVTLRCSPRSGDLSVYWYQQSLDQGLQFLIQYYNGEERAKGNILERFSAQQFPDLHSELNLSSLELGDSALYFCASSPSRGSNSPLHFGNGTRLTVT.

The rearrangement joins TRBV10-3 to TRBJ2-2, with TRBD1 matching over 11 bases. This CDR3 is 15 amino acids long. Trimming at V came to 6 bases and at J to 5 bases, leaving 5 bases not matched to a gene. The V gene's germline CDR1 is ENHRY and CDR2 SYGVKD. CDR3 sequence: CAISRTGGETGELFF. The CDR3 DNA reads TGTGCCATCAGCAGGACAGGGGGCGAAACCGGGGAGCTGTTTTTT.

The count of this clone is one. The V and J genes are TRBV9 and TRBJ2-7; D is unclear. Germline V lookup: CDR1 SGDLS, CDR2 YYNGEE. Trimming stripped 4 bases from V and 1 base from J, with 9 bases between. The CDR3 covers 13 residues. The CDR3 sequence: CASSPGESYEQYF. DNA of the CDR3: TGTGCCAGCAGCCCCGGAGAGTCCTACGAGCAGTACTTC.

DNA of the CDR3: TGTGCCATCAGTGAGTCGTTTATCCGGGGCAGGGGAAACACCGGGGAGCTGTTTTTT. Protein product: CAISESFIRGRGNTGELFF. The V call is TRBV10-3, the J call TRBJ2-2, with a tentative D call TRBD1 (6 bases). CDR1 is ENHRY and CDR2 is SYGVKD in the germline V gene. Trimming pared 0 bases from V and 2 bases from J, leaving 19 bases between. The CDR3 is 19 residues long.

The rearrangement uses TRBV5-1 and TRBJ2-3; a possible D gene is TRBD1 (6 bases). The CDR3 covers 14 residues. With 0 bases removed from V and 3 bases from J, the gap between germline ends came to 8 bases. Germline values: CDR1 SGHRS, CDR2 YFSETQ. CDR3 in amino acids: CASSLDRETDTQYF. In DNA, the CDR3 is TGCGCCAGCAGCTTGGACAGGGAGACAGATACGCAGTATTTT.

The chain combines TRBV7-3 with TRBJ2-1; 10 nucleotides agree with TRBD1. Trimming took 0 bases from V and 9 from J; bases not matched to a gene: 5. The CDR3 consists of 15 residues. Germline CDR1 and CDR2: SGHTA and FQGTGA. The CDR3 coding sequence is TGTGCCAGCAGCTTAACTGGGACAGGGGCAGGTGAGCAGTTCTTC. Its protein product is CASSLTGTGAGEQFF.

V usage is TRBV6-1 and J usage is TRBJ2-3, with a weak D call TRBD2 (6 bases). The germline V and J ends were trimmed by 6 bases and 3 bases, with 10 bases remaining between them. CDR1 and CDR2 from the germline V gene are MNHNS and SASEGT. The CDR3 has 13 amino acids. Written as DNA, the CDR3 is TGTGCCAGCAGGTCGGAGGGAACAGATACGCAGTATTTT. This encodes CASRSEGTDTQYF.

The V call is TRBV2, the J call TRBJ2-2, with D maybe TRBD2 (6 bases). Trimming took 6 bases from V and 1 from J, leaving 15 bases between them. Germline V gene sequence: CDR1 SNHLY, CDR2 FYNNEI. The CDR3 consists of 16 residues. DNA for the CDR3: TGTGCCAGCAGCAGACGGACTATAATGAACACCGGGGAGCTGTTTTTT. Protein sequence: CASSRRTIMNTGELFF. Complete variable domain (other parts from reference TRBV2 and TRBJ2-2): EPEVTQTPSHQVTQMGQEVILRCVPISNHLYFYWYRQILGQKVEFLVSFYNNEISEKSEIFDDQFSVERPDGSNFTLKIRSTKLEDSAMYFCASSRRTIMNTGELFFGEGSRLTVL.

CDR3 sequence (DNA): TGTGCCAGCAGTTTCGGACAGGGGGTTCCTATCGAGCAGTACTTC. Residues: CASSFGQGVPIEQYF. The chain joins TRBV28 to TRBJ2-7, with 10 bases fitting TRBD1. V dropped 3 bases and J dropped 6; count of bases not matched to a gene: 8. CDR3 size: 15 residues. The germline V gene encodes CDR1 MDHEN and CDR2 SYDVKM. The full variable domain, with the rest looked up from reference TRBV28 and TRBJ2-7, is DVKVTQSSRYLVKRTGEKVFLECVQDMDHENMFWYRQDPGLGLRLIYFSYDVKMKEKGDIPEGYSVSREKKERFSLILESASTNQTSMYLCASSFGQGVPIEQYFGPGTRLTVT.

This clone was observed a handful of times. Written as DNA, the CDR3 is TGTGCCAGCAGCGTAAGCCCTGAAGAGCGGGAGACCCAGTACTTC. Its translation: CASSVSPEERETQYF. The chain carries TRBV9 and TRBJ2-5; D may be TRBD2 (5 bases). The CDR3 covers 15 residues. In germline, CDR1 is SGDLS, CDR2 YYNGEE. V lost 1 base and J 5 bases, leaving 15 bases between the germline ends.